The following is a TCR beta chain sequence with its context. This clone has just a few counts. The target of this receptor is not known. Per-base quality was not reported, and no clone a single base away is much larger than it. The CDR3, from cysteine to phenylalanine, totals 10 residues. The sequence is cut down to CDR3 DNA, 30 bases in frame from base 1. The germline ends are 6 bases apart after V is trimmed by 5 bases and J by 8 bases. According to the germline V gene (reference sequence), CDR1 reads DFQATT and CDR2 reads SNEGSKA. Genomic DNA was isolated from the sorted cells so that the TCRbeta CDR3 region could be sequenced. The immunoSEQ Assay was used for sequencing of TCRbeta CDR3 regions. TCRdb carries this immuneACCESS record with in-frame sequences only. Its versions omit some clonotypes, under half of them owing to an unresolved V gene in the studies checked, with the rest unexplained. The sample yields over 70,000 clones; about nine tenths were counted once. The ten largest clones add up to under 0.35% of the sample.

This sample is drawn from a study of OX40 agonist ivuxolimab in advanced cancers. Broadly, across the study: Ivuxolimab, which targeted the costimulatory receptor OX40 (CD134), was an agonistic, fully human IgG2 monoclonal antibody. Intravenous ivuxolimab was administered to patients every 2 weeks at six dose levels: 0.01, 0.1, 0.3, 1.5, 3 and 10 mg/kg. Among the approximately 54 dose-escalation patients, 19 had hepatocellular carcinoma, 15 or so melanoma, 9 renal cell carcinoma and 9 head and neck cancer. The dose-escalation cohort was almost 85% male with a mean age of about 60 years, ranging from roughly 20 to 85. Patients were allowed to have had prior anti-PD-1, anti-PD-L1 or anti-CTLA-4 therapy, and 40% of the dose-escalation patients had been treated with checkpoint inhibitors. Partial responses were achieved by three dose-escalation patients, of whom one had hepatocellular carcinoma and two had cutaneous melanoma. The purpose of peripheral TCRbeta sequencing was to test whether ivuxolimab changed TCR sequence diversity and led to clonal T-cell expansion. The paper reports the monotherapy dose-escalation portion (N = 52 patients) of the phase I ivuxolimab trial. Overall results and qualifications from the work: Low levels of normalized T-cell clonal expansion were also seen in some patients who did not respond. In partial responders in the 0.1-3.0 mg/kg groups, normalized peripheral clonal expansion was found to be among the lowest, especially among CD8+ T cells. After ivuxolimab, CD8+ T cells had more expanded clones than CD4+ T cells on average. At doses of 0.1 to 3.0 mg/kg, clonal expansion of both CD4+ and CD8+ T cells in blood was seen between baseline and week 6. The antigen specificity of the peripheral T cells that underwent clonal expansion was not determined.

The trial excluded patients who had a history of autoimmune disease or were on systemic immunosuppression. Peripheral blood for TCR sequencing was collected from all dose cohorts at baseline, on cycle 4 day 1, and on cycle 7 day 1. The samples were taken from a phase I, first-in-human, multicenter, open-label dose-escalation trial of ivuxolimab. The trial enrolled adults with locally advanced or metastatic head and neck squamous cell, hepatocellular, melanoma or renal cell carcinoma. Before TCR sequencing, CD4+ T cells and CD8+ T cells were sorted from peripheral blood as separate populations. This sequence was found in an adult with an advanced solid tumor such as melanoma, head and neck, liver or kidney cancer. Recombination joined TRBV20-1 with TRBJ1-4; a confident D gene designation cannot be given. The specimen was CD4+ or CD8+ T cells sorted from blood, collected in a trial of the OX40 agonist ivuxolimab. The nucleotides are TGCAGTGCTCTACGAGAAAAACTGTTTTTT. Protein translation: CSALREKLFF.